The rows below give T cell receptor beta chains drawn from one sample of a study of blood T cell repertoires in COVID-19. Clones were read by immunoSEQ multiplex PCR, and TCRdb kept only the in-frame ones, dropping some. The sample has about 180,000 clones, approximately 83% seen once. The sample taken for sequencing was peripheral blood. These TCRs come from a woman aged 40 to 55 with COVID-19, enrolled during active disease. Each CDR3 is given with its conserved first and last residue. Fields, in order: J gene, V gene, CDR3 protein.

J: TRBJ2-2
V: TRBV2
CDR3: CASRIQGTGELFF

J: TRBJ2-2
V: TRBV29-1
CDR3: CSVDLSGAGELFF

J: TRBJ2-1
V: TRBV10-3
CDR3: CAISEKASGAFSYNEQFF

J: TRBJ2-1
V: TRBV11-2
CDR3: CASSFSLASYNEQFF

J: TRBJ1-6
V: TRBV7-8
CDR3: CASSLLQGRNSPLHF

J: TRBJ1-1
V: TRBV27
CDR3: CASSLTPGPNTEAFF

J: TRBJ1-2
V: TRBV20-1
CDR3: CSARGGYTF

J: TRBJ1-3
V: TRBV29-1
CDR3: CSVETDSGNTIYF

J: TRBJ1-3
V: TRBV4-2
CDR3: CACQGGAQGNTIYF

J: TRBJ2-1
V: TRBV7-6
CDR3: CASSLRDSTYNEQFF

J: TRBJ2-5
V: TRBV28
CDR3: CASNPPGGVETQYF

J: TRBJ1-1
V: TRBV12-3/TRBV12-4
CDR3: CASRRGPEAFF

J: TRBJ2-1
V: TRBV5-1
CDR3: CASSLEGQGWVDEQFF

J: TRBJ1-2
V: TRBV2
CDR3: CASSSWTANYGYTF

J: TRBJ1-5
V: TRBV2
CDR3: CASREGQGRGQPQHF

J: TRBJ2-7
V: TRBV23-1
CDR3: CASSRPGQGTYEQYF

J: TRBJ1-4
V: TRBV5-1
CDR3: CASSLGHRGKGEKLFF

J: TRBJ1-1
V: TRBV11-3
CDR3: CASSQRGNTEAFF

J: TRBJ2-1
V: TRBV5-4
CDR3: CASSLQGSGEQFF

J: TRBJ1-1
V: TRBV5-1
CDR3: CASSPLFGAGGTEAFF

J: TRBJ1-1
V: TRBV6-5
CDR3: CASSYSTGSLTEAFF

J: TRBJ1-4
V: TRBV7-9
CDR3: CASSSGGAGKDEKLFF

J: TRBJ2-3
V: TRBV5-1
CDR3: CASWGDHPTDTQYF

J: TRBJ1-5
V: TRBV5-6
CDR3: CASRSDRQVHNQPQHF

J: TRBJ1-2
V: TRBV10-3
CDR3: CAISFGTGRGYTF

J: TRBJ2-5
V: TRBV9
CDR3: CASNRDRQETQYF

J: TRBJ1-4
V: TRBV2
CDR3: CASSAGGGYEKLFF

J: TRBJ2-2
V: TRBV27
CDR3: CASSLLQGAGAGGELFF

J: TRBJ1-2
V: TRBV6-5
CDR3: CASSYQGYGYTF

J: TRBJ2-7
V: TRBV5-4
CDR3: CASSYRDSTYEQYF

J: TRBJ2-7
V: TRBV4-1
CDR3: CASSIRTGGNDEQYF

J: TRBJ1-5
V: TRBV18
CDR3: CASSPVSFPGQPQHF

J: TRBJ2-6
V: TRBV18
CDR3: CASSPTQSGANVLTF

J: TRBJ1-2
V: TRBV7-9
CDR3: CASSLGGNRGYTF

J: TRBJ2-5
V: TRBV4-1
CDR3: CASSLLGSSGPGETQYF

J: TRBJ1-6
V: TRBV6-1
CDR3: CASSGEKRGSSYNSPLHF

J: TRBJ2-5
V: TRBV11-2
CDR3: CASRSPADSLKNF

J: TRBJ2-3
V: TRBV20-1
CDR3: CSASSGGGDTQYF

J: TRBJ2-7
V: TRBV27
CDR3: CASSSPRDRVAYEQYF

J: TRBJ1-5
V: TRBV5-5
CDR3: CASSWGGSEDQPQHF

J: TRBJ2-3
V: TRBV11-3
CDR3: CASSPRGRAHTQYF

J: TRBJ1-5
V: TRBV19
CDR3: CASSTPDRAPSPLRGQPQHF